Shown below are 4 T cell receptor beta chains from a single sample sequenced in a study of T cell responses to AZD1222 COVID-19 vaccine (dated by TCRdb to the early 2020s). Preparation of the library involved the immunoSEQ multiplex PCR assay. In TCRdb, the immuneACCESS table is reduced to in-frame sequences with V and J assigned. These tables do not hold every clone; where another copy was compared, an unresolved V gene accounts for under half, and the others remain unexplained. The sample includes around 100,000 clones, with more than 85% observed a single time. The ten largest make up about 1.2% of the sample. In light of the paper, this sample's time point label describes: baseline before first vaccination. Sequences were derived from peripheral blood, sampled on day 0 of AZD1222 vaccination. These receptors all stem from an adult in good health.

V is TRBV28 and J is TRBJ1-5; D is unclear. Germline loops: CDR1 MDHEN, CDR2 SYDVKM. This CDR3 spans 16 amino acids. V shed 3 bases and J shed 2 bases, with 14 bases lying between them. The CDR3 loop reads CASSFTSKGGNQPQHF. The CDR3 DNA sequence: TGTGCCAGCAGTTTTACCAGCAAGGGTGGCAATCAGCCCCAGCATTTT.

The J gene is TRBJ1-5, the V gene TRBV27; no definite D call. Deletions cut 6 bases from V and 3 bases from J, with 18 bases between. Looked up from germline, CDR1 is MNHEY and CDR2 is SMNVEV (reference sequence). The CDR3 totals 16 residues. The CDR3 protein is CASRKTRTLYNQPQHF. For the CDR3, the DNA is TGTGCCAGCAGGAAAACCCGGACTTTGTACAATCAGCCCCAGCATTTT.

This rearrangement joins TRBV6-5 to TRBJ1-2; 10 nucleotides align to TRBD1. V was clipped by 6 bases and J by 7 bases; unmatched bases: 8. The CDR3 sequence is 14 residues long. Germline V gene sequence: CDR1 MNHEY, CDR2 SVGAGI. In nucleotides, the CDR3 is TGTGCCAGCAGCGGTCCCGGGACAGGGGTTGGCTACACCTTC. Its translation: CASSGPGTGVGYTF.

The V and J genes are TRBV7-2 and TRBJ2-3; D is perhaps TRBD2 (6 bases). V was pared by 5 bases and J by 1 base, with 13 bases between. CDR1 SGHTA and CDR2 FQGNSA come from the germline V gene. The CDR3 is made up of 15 amino acids. The CDR3 nucleotides are TGTGCCAGCAGCCCGGAGCGGGTGGGCACAGATACGCAGTATTTT. Translated, it gives CASSPERVGTDTQYF.